This TCR beta chain was obtained from a study of cytomegalovirus exposure and HLA in healthy donors. Overall study context: About 80 million unique TCRs from HLA-typed donors were held in an early data release.

A note on this clone: Its antigen is as yet unknown.

It was with 60 Vbeta and 13 Jbeta primers that the PCR ran. Assay used: immunoSEQ multiplex PCR; TCRdb lists only in-frame clones, some missing. The top ten clones hold 1.5% to 2% of a sample with around 130,000 clones, over 65% of them seen once. Study-wide results and caveats: Presence/absence analyses rested on an assumption that sequencing depth was roughly uniform across donors. Within an earlier analysis, most TCR beta V segments proved productive either about 90% or about 30% of the time.

Sequences were obtained from PBMCs. This clonotype was sampled from a woman in her 30s in good health and CMV-seronegative.

The CDR3 DNA reads TGTGCCAGCATCTTGACAGGGGTAGGCAATCAGCCCCAGCATTTT. It specifies CASILTGVGNQPQHF. This chain connects TRBV6-6 to TRBJ1-5, with 8 bases that match TRBD1. Germline CDR1 is MNHNY and CDR2 is SVGAGI (reference sequence). The CDR3 is made up of 15 amino acids. V dropped 7 bases and J dropped 2; count of bases not matched to a gene: 7.